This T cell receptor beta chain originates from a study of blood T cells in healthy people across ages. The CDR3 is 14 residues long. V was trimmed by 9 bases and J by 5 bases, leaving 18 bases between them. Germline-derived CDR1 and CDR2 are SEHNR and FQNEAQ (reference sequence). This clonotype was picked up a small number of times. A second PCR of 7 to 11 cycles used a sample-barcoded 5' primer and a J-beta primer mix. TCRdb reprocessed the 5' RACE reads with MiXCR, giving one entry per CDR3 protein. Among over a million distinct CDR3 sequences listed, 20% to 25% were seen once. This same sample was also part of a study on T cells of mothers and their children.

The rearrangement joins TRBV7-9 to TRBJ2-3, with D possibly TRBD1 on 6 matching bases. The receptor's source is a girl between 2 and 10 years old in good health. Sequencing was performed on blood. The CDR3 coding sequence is TGTGCCAGTGGGGCAGGGGCGGCCTTAGATACGCAGTATTTT. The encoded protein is CASGAGAALDTQYF.